The 11 T cell receptor beta chains listed next were all sequenced from one sample in a study of blood T cell repertoires in COVID-19. The protocol was immunoSEQ multiplex PCR, while the TCRdb copy is restricted to in-frame clones and leaves out a portion. This table holds a few hundred thousand clones, around 87% found once. The sequencing input was PBMCs or T cells enriched from blood (not recorded which). Source of these receptors: a man aged 40-50 years in a cohort exposed to, infected with or recovered from COVID-19 (not recorded which).

This sequence joins TRBV19 and TRBJ2-1; 8 nucleotides align to TRBD1. After removal of 5 bases from V and 6 bases from J, the junction contained 6 bases not matched to a gene. The CDR3 is made up of 14 amino acids. Germline V gene lookup returns CDR1 LNHDA and CDR2 SQIVND (reference sequence). CDR3 DNA: TGTGCCAGTAGTGCGGACAGGGAATCCAATGAGCAGTTCTTC. Translating gives CASSADRESNEQFF.

The chain recombines TRBV14 with TRBJ2-1, with TRBD1 matching 7 bases. The V gene's germline CDR1 is SGHDN and CDR2 FVKESK. Trimming removed 4 bases from V and 2 bases from J; junction bases left unmatched: 5. The CDR3 sequence is 15 residues long. As DNA, the CDR3 is TGTGCCAGCAGCCTACGGGACAGCCCCTACAATGAGCAGTTCTTC. This encodes CASSLRDSPYNEQFF. Filled out from reference TRBV14 and TRBJ2-1, the complete variable domain reads EAGVTQFPSHSVIEKGQTVTLRCDPISGHDNLYWYRRVMGKEIKFLLHFVKESKQDESGMPNNRFLAERTGGTYSTLKVQPAELEDSGVYFCASSLRDSPYNEQFFGPGTRLTVL.

The V and J genes are TRBV19 and TRBJ1-5; a possible D gene is TRBD1 (6 bases). The ends were cut back, 5 bases at V and 1 base at J, with 9 bases in the middle. The CDR3 is 14 residues long. Looked up from germline, CDR1 is LNHDA and CDR2 is SQIVND (reference sequence). The CDR3 region has the DNA TGTGCCAGTAGTTATACAGGGAGCAATCAGCCCCAGCATTTT. This encodes CASSYTGSNQPQHF.

V usage is TRBV7-8 and J usage is TRBJ2-3, with 13 bases lining up with TRBD2. V lost 5 bases, J lost 4 bases, and 12 bases stayed unmatched. The CDR3 has 18 residues. Germline lookup yields CDR1 SGHVS and CDR2 FQNEAQ. The CDR3 is CASSPRTSGRVSPDTQYF. CDR3 coding DNA: TGTGCCAGCAGCCCCCGGACTAGCGGGAGAGTTAGCCCAGATACGCAGTATTTT.

The V call is TRBV27, the J call TRBJ2-3, with D possibly being TRBD2 (6 bases). The V and J ends lost 6 bases and 2 bases respectively, with 15 bases between them. The CDR3 has 15 amino acids. CDR1 and CDR2 (germline): MNHEY, SMNVEV (reference sequence). The CDR3 loop is CASSLRGGTTDTQYF. The CDR3 coding sequence is TGTGCCAGCAGCCTACGTGGCGGGACCACAGATACGCAGTATTTT.

This chain connects TRBV2 to TRBJ2-7, with D tentatively TRBD2 (6 bases). The CDR3 consists of 16 residues. The V and J ends lost 8 bases and 5 bases respectively, with 25 bases between them. Per germline, CDR1 SNHLY and CDR2 FYNNEI. The CDR3 protein is CASRGTEPGRRHEQYF. The CDR3 DNA follows: TGTGCCAGCCGCGGGACTGAACCAGGTAGGCGCCACGAGCAGTACTTC.

The chain couples TRBV27 to TRBJ2-2, with TRBD2 matching 7 bases. V was clipped by 3 bases and J by 6 bases; unmatched bases: 7. From germline, CDR1 is MNHEY and CDR2 SMNVEV (reference sequence). This CDR3 region has 15 residues. The CDR3, as DNA: TGTGCCAGCAGTTTTGCGGGAGTGTTCTCCGGGGAGCTGTTTTTT. It translates to CASSFAGVFSGELFF.

The chain joins TRBV10-3 to TRBJ1-5; D possibly corresponds to TRBD1 (5 bases). With 3 bases removed from V and 4 bases from J, the gap between germline ends came to 16 bases. The CDR3 is 16 residues long. Germline loops: CDR1 ENHRY, CDR2 SYGVKD. CDR3 DNA sequence: TGTGCCATCAGTGAAGATCGAGACAGATTAAATCAGCCCCAGCATTTT. Its protein is CAISEDRDRLNQPQHF.

The rearrangement links TRBV7-3 to TRBJ2-5; TRBD2 matches 14 bases. V dropped 5 bases and J dropped 1; count of bases not matched to a gene: 3. Per the germline V gene, CDR1 is SGHTA and CDR2 is FQGTGA. This CDR3 contains 16 residues. CDR3 sequence (DNA): TGTGCCAGCAGCCCAGGACTAGCGGGAGGCCAAGAGACCCAGTACTTC. This sequence encodes CASSPGLAGGQETQYF.

With respect to this clone: This CDR3 is also generated by other DNA sequences in the sample. The chain is built from TRBV30 and TRBJ1-2, with a possible D match to TRBD1 (6 bases). Germline-derived CDR1 and CDR2 are GTSNPN and SVGIG (reference sequence). V lost 0 bases, J lost 8 bases, and 7 bases lay in between. The CDR3 is made up of 11 amino acids. The CDR3 loop reads CAWSVQGGYTF. CDR3 DNA: TGTGCCTGGAGTGTACAGGGCGGCTACACCTTC.

The count of this clone is one. This chain connects TRBV7-8 to TRBJ2-3, with 7 bases that match TRBD2. CDR1 SGHVS and CDR2 FQNEAQ come from the germline V gene. Trimming at V came to 5 bases and at J to 3 bases, leaving 8 bases not matched to a gene. The CDR3 is made up of 15 amino acids. As DNA, the CDR3 is TGTGCCAGCAGCCTGGGTACAGCGGGAACAGATACGCAGTATTTT. This sequence encodes CASSLGTAGTDTQYF.